This T cell receptor (beta chain) came from a study of cytomegalovirus exposure and HLA in healthy donors. The study, taken as a whole, reports: In an earlier analysis, productive rearrangement rates for most beta V segments clustered near 90% or 30%.

The CDR3 contains 13 residues. Trimming stripped 5 bases from V and 3 bases from J, with 11 bases between. CDR1 is SEHNR, CDR2 FQNEAQ, per germline (reference sequence). The PCR used 60 Vbeta and 13 Jbeta primers. TCRdb's table, derived via immunoSEQ multiplex PCR, lists solely in-frame clones and lacks some. Of under 200,000 clones listed, around 80% are singletons. Healthy bone marrow donors made up the donors. Points on this clone: What it binds is unknown.

The TCR originated in a man in his forties or fifties in good health and CMV-seropositive. Input material: PBMCs. This sequence joins TRBV7-9 and TRBJ2-7; perhaps TRBD2 as D (6 bases). The CDR3 DNA is TGTGCCAGCAGCGGAGGGACCAGCTACGAGCAGTACGTC. The encoded protein is CASSGGTSYEQYV.